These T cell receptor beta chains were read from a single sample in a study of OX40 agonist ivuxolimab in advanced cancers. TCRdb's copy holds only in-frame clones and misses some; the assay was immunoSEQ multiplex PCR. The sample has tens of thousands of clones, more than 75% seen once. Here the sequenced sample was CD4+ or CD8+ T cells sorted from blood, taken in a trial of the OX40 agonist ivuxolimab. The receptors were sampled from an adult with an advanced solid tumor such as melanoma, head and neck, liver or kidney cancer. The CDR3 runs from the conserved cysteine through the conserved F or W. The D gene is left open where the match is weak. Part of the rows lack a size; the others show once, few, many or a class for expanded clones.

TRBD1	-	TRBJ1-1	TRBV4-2	CASSLWTGTEAFF	TGTGCCAGCAGCCTTTGGACAGGCACTGAAGCTTTCTTT
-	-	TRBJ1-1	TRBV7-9	CASSLRGGGNTEAFF	TGTGCCAGCAGCTTACGGGGGGGTGGAAACACTGAAGCTTTCTTT
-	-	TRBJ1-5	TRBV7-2	CASSLGAGEQPQHF	TGTGCCAGCAGCTTAGGGGCAGGGGAACAGCCCCAGCATTTT
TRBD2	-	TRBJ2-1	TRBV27	CASRTILAGGNHNEQFF	TGTGCCAGCAGAACAATATTAGCGGGAGGGAACCACAATGAGCAGTTCTTC
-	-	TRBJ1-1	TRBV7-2	CASSRQENTEAFF	TGTGCCAGCAGCCGACAGGAGAACACTGAAGCTTTCTTT
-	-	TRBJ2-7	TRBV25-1	CASSESYGFSYEQYF	TGTGCCAGCAGTGAATCATACGGGTTTTCCTACGAGCAGTACTTC
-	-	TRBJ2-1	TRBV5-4	CASSFRSGTYNEQFF	TGTGCCAGCAGCTTTAGAAGCGGGACATACAATGAGCAGTTCTTC
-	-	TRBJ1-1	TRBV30	CAWKFNIGERTEAFF	TGTGCCTGGAAATTTAATATCGGCGAGCGCACTGAAGCTTTCTTT
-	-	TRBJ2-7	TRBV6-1	CASRGGMGEQYF	TGTGCCAGCAGAGGGGGGATGGGGGAGCAGTACTTC
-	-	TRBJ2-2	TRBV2	CASSDGMGQGFGELFF	TGTGCCAGCAGTGATGGCATGGGGCAGGGTTTCGGGGAGCTGTTTTTT
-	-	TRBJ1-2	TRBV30	CAWSVGGSYGYTF	TGTGCCTGGAGTGTTGGGGGTAGCTATGGCTACACCTTC
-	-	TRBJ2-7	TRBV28	CASSLWQGSYEQYF	TGTGCCAGCAGTTTATGGCAGGGATCCTACGAGCAGTACTTC
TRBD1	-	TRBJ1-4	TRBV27	CASRGTGREKLFF	TGTGCCAGCAGAGGGACAGGGAGAGAAAAACTGTTTTTT
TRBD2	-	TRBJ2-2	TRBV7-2	CASSLVAGRITGELFF	TGTGCCAGCAGCTTAGTAGCGGGGAGGATCACCGGGGAGCTGTTTTTT
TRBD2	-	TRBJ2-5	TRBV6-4	CASRLAGGIGETQYF	TGTGCCAGCAGGCTAGCGGGAGGTATTGGAGAGACCCAGTACTTC
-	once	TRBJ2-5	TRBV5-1	CASSFTGARETQYF	TGCGCCAGCAGCTTTACGGGAGCGAGGGAGACCCAGTACTTC
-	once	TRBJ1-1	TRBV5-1	CASSLSGSRDTEAFF	TGCGCCAGCAGCTTGTCCGGAAGTCGGGACACTGAAGCTTTCTTT
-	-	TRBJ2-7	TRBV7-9	CASSLVGTPRPYEQYF	TGTGCCAGCAGCTTAGTCGGGACTCCGAGACCCTACGAGCAGTACTTC
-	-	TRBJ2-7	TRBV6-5	CASSYSRDSYEQYF	TGTGCCAGCAGTTACTCGAGGGATAGTTACGAGCAGTACTTC
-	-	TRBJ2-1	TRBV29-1	CSVETGEQFF	TGCAGCGTTGAAACAGGGGAGCAGTTCTTC
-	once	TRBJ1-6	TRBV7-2	CASSLTPPPAYNSPLHF	TGTGCCAGCAGCTTAACCCCCCCGCCCGCGTATAATTCACCCCTCCACTTT
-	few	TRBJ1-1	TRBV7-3	CASSAEGTEAFF	TGTGCCAGCAGCGCCGAAGGCACTGAAGCTTTCTTT
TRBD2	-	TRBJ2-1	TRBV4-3	CASSQVLAGGSYNEQFF	TGCGCCAGCAGCCAAGTACTAGCGGGGGGTTCCTACAATGAGCAGTTCTTC
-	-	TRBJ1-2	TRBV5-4	CASSPAEGRMYGYTF	TGTGCCAGCAGCCCGGCTGAGGGAAGAATGTATGGCTACACCTTC
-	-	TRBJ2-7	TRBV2	CASSDPFTVGLISYEQYF	TGTGCCAGCAGTGATCCTTTTACGGTCGGTCTTATCTCCTACGAGCAGTACTTC
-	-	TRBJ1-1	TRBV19	CATTFEGTEAFF	TGTGCCACCACCTTTGAGGGCACTGAAGCTTTCTTT
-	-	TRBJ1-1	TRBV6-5	CASSLDGGDTEAFF	TGTGCCAGCAGTTTGGACGGGGGGGACACTGAAGCTTTCTTT
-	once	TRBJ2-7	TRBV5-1	CASSLVPPGHPTSYEQYF	TGCGCCAGCAGCTTGGTTCCCCCGGGCCACCCTACGAGCTACGAGCAGTACTTC
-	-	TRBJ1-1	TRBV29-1	CSVEGTMNTEAFF	TGCAGCGTTGAAGGCACCATGAACACTGAAGCTTTCTTT
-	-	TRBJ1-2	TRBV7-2	CASSQGRGLGEYTF	TGTGCCAGCAGCCAGGGACGGGGTTTGGGGGAGTACACCTTC
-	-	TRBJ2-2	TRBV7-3	CASRTGGADTGELFF	TGTGCCAGCAGGACTGGGGGCGCCGACACCGGGGAGCTGTTTTTT
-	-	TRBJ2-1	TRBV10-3	CAIRDPRYDEQFF	TGTGCCATCCGGGACCCCCGGTATGATGAGCAGTTCTTC
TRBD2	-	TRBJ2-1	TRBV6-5	CASSLPGTRPDEQFF	TGTGCCAGCAGCCTCCCCGGGACTAGACCAGATGAGCAGTTCTTC
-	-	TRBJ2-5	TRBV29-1	CSVEKDFQETQYF	TGCAGCGTTGAGAAGGATTTCCAAGAGACCCAGTACTTC
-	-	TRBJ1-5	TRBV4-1	CASSQGSGGNQPQHF	TGCGCCAGCAGCCAAGGGTCCGGGGGCAATCAGCCCCAGCATTTT
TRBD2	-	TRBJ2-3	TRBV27	CASSPRVGLAGTDTQYF	TGTGCCAGCAGTCCCCGCGTTGGGCTAGCGGGCACAGATACGCAGTATTTT
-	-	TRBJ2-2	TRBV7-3	CASSLYGVANTGELFF	TGTGCCAGCAGCTTATACGGGGTTGCGAACACCGGGGAGCTGTTTTTT
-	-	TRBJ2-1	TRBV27	CASTNYNEQFF	TGTGCCAGCACCAACTACAATGAGCAGTTCTTC
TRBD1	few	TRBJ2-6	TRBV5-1	CASSWTGSSGANVLTF	TGCGCCAGCAGTTGGACAGGCAGCTCTGGGGCCAACGTCCTGACTTTC
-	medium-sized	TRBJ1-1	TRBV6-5	CATIGAANTEAFF	TGTGCCACGATCGGGGCCGCGAACACTGAAGCTTTCTTT
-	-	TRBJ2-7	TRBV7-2	CASSLLRGSSYEQYF	TGTGCCAGCAGCTTACTTCGGGGAAGCTCCTACGAGCAGTACTTC
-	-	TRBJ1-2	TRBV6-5	CASSYGGTVNYGYTF	TGTGCCAGCAGTTACGGAGGGACGGTTAACTATGGCTACACCTTC
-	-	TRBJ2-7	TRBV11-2	CASSLDPQGYEQYF	TGTGCCAGCAGCTTAGATCCTCAGGGCTACGAGCAGTACTTC
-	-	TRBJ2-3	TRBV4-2	CASSQEGRPDTQYF	TGTGCCAGCAGCCAGGAGGGCCGTCCAGATACGCAGTATTTT
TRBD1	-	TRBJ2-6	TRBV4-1	CASSQDGAGGAGGANVLTF	TGCGCCAGCAGCCAAGACGGGGCAGGGGGCGCGGGAGGGGCCAACGTCCTGACTTTC
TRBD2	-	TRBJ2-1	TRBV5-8	CASSSLAGVYNEQFF	TGTGCCAGCAGCTCTCTAGCGGGAGTTTACAATGAGCAGTTCTTC
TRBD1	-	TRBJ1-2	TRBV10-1	CASSESGTGGDYGYTF	TGCGCCAGCAGTGAGTCGGGGACAGGGGGCGACTATGGCTACACCTTC
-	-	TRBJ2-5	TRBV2	CASSDGVGETQYF	TGTGCCAGCAGTGACGGGGTAGGGGAGACCCAGTACTTC
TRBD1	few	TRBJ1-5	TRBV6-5	CASSTGTGDQPQHF	TGTGCCAGCAGTACCGGGACAGGGGATCAGCCCCAGCATTTT
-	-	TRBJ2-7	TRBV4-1	CASSQLSLPYEQYF	TGCGCCAGCAGCCAACTGAGTCTGCCCTACGAGCAGTACTTC
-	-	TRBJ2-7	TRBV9	CASSYGSLDEQYF	TGTGCCAGCAGCTACGGGTCCCTAGACGAGCAGTACTTC
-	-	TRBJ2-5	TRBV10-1	CASSEPAGTQYF	TGCGCCAGCAGTGAGCCCGCAGGGACCCAGTACTTC
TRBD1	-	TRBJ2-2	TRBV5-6	CASSNTGGTGELFF	TGTGCCAGCAGTAATACAGGGGGCACCGGGGAGCTGTTTTTT
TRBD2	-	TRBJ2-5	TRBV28	CASMRASGDQETQYF	TGTGCCAGCATGAGGGCTAGCGGGGACCAAGAGACCCAGTACTTC
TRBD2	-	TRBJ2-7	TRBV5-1	CASSAGLTSGLHYEQYF	TGCGCCAGCAGCGCCGGCCTCACTAGCGGACTACACTACGAGCAGTACTTC
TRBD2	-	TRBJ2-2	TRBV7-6	CASSLEGGRNTGELFF	TGTGCCAGCAGCTTAGAGGGCGGGAGGAACACCGGGGAGCTGTTTTTT
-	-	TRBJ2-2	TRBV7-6	CASTPRQGGTGELFF	TGTGCCAGCACCCCTCGGCAGGGGGGCACCGGGGAGCTGTTTTTT